The rows below give T cell receptor beta chains drawn from one sample of a study of metastatic and nonmetastatic thyroid tumors. TCRdb re-analyzed the PCR reads through MiXCR. The data contain approximately 21,000 clones, about a quarter of them singletons. Sequencing was performed on tumor tissue. These receptors were taken from a female donor with papillary thyroid cancer or a benign thyroid nodule (not recorded which). Some clones in this sample may be carry-over from other donors' samples. CDR3s include the opening cysteine and the closing phenylalanine or tryptophan. D genes are given only for firm matches. Not all rows give a size; the values are once, few, many and, for expanded clones, a class.

abundance,d_gene,v_gene,j_gene,CDR3nt,CDR3aa
many,TRBD2,TRBV12-3/TRBV12-4,TRBJ2-3,TGTGCCGTGACTAGCGGGGGGGCCGGGACAGATACGCAGTATTTT,CAVTSGGAGTDTQYF
NA,TRBD1,TRBV12-3/TRBV12-4,TRBJ1-3,TGTGCCAGCAGGAATAGGGCAGGGGGCGGAGGGGGAAACACCATATATTTT,CASRNRAGGGGGNTIYF
medium-sized,NA,TRBV18,TRBJ1-1,TGTGCCAGCTCAAAAAGTGACTTCGCAGAAGCTTTCTTT,CASSKSDFAEAFF
many,TRBD1,TRBV29-1,TRBJ2-2,TGCAGCGTTGACAGGGGGCGCACCGGGGAGCTGTTTTTT,CSVDRGRTGELFF
many,TRBD1,TRBV6-2/TRBV6-3,TRBJ1-2,TGTGCCAGCAGTGCTGTCCGACAGGGGTCGTATGGCTACACCTTC,CASSAVRQGSYGYTF
NA,TRBD2,TRBV20-1,TRBJ2-1,TGCAGTGCAACGTTACTAGCGGATTACAATGAGCAGTTCTTC,CSATLLADYNEQFF
medium-sized,NA,TRBV28,TRBJ2-7,TGTGCCAGCAGTCCGTCAGGGTCCTACGAGCAGTACTTC,CASSPSGSYEQYF
many,NA,TRBV15,TRBJ2-2,TGTGCCACCAGCAGAGATTCGGACATACTAAACACCGGGGAGCTGTTTTTT,CATSRDSDILNTGELFF
NA,NA,TRBV20-1,TRBJ2-7,TGCAGTGCTAGAGATCCTCAAGGGAGCTACGAGCAGTACTTC,CSARDPQGSYEQYF
many,NA,TRBV5-5,TRBJ1-2,TGTGCCAGCAGCTTGGGAGCATCCTATGGCTACACCTTC,CASSLGASYGYTF
NA,NA,TRBV6-1,TRBJ2-7,TGTGCCAGCAGACTAGGTACTACCTACGATCGGTACTTC,CASRLGTTYDRYF
many,NA,TRBV25-1,TRBJ2-3,TGTGCCAGTTCCGGGACAACATTCCGGGTTAGAGATACGCAGTATTTT,CASSGTTFRVRDTQYF
medium-sized,NA,TRBV6-1,TRBJ1-1,TGTGCCAGCAGTTCTGGGGTTGAAGCTTTCTTT,CASSSGVEAFF
NA,NA,TRBV30,TRBJ2-3,TGTGCCTGGAGTGTATTGGGGGGGACACAGTACTTT,CAWSVLGGTQYF
medium-sized,TRBD1,TRBV11-1,TRBJ2-7,TGTGCCAGCAGCTTAGGTGCAGGGGGCTTACCCTACGAGCAGTACTTC,CASSLGAGGLPYEQYF
medium-sized,TRBD2,TRBV5-1,TRBJ2-3,TGCGCCAGCAGCCGCGGGGGGGCCCCAGATACGCAGTATTTT,CASSRGGAPDTQYF
many,NA,TRBV18,TRBJ1-1,TGTGCCAGCTCGTCTGGCACTGAAGCTTTCTTT,CASSSGTEAFF
medium-sized,TRBD1,TRBV13,TRBJ2-1,TGTGCCAGCAGCCAACGGGACAGGAGCTCCTACAATGAGCAGTTCTTC,CASSQRDRSSYNEQFF
medium-sized,NA,TRBV11-2,TRBJ1-1,TGTGCCAGCAGCTTAAACCTCGGGGGGCGCACTGAAGCTTTCTTT,CASSLNLGGRTEAFF
many,NA,TRBV28,TRBJ1-4,TGTGCCAGCATGAGGGCCGGAAATGAAAAACTGTTTTTT,CASMRAGNEKLFF
once,NA,TRBV20-1,TRBJ2-7,TGCAGTGCTAGTCGGAACGGGCGCCGTGGTCAGTACTTC,CSASRNGRRGQYF
many,NA,TRBV7-7,TRBJ1-5,TGTGCCAGCAGCTACCAGGGATATAGCAATCAGCCCCAGCATTTT,CASSYQGYSNQPQHF
NA,NA,TRBV20-1,TRBJ2-1,TGCAGTGCTAGGGTGGTAGCCCGCCTAAACAATGAGAAGTTCTTC,CSARVVARLNNEKFF
many,NA,TRBV14,TRBJ2-5,TGTGCCAGCAGCCAAAACCACCAAGAGACCCAGTACTTC,CASSQNHQETQYF
NA,NA,TRBV2,TRBJ1-4,TGTGCCAGCAGTGAAGTGTCCGCGGCTCCCGTTGAAAAACTGTTTTTT,CASSEVSAAPVEKLFF
NA,NA,TRBV6-1,TRBJ2-5,TGTGCCAGCACGAGGCTAGCTCAGGGAGGGACCCAGTACTTC,CASTRLAQGGTQYF
many,NA,TRBV6-1,TRBJ2-2,TGTGCCAGCAATCTGAACTCCCGTTGGACCGGGGAGCTGTTTTTT,CASNLNSRWTGELFF
medium-sized,NA,TRBV6-6,TRBJ1-6,TGTGCCAGCAGTTACTTCTCCAGAGTTGAAAATTCACCCCTCCACTTT,CASSYFSRVENSPLHF
once,NA,TRBV11-1,TRBJ2-3,TGTGCCAGCAGCTTAAACAGTGGCGTTATCACAGATACGCAGTATTTT,CASSLNSGVITDTQYF
many,NA,TRBV28,TRBJ2-3,TGTGCCAGCAGTTCATCCGGGACCTCCTGGCAATTT,CASSSSGTSWQF
few,TRBD2,TRBV4-2,TRBJ2-6,TGTGCCAGCAGCCCGACTAGCAGCTCTGGGGCCAACGTCCTGACTTTC,CASSPTSSSGANVLTF
few,TRBD2,TRBV6-1,TRBJ2-1,TGTGCCAGCAGACCTAGGACTAGCGAGAGTTACAATGAGCAGTTCTTC,CASRPRTSESYNEQFF
many,NA,TRBV20-1,TRBJ1-2,TGCAGTGCAAGCAGGGACCGCTCCTATGGCTACACCTTC,CSASRDRSYGYTF
NA,TRBD1,TRBV27,TRBJ1-6,TGTGCCAGACTTCCTGACAGGGAGATTAATTCACCCCTCCACTTT,CARLPDREINSPLHF
NA,TRBD1,TRBV30,TRBJ1-6,TGTGCCTGGAGTCCGTGGACAGGAGGTTCACCCCTCCACTTT,CAWSPWTGGSPLHF
NA,NA,TRBV5-1,TRBJ1-1,TGCGCCAGCATACAGGTGGCCAACACTGAAGCTTTCTTT,CASIQVANTEAFF
many,NA,TRBV5-8,TRBJ1-1,TGTGCCAGCAGCTTGGTTTCAGGGACGATCCGGGCTGAAGCTTTCTTT,CASSLVSGTIRAEAFF
many,NA,TRBV4-1,TRBJ1-6,TGCGCCAGCAGCCAGCTGGACGGGGCCCTCCACTTT,CASSQLDGALHF
many,TRBD2,TRBV3-1,TRBJ2-5,TGTGCCAGCAGCCAAGAGTCCAGCGGGGTCCCCGTACGGGAGACCCAGTACTTC,CASSQESSGVPVRETQYF
many,NA,TRBV5-1,TRBJ2-7,TGCGCCAGCAGTTCACAGGGCCCCCTCGGCTACGAGCAGTACTTC,CASSSQGPLGYEQYF
medium-sized,NA,TRBV6-4,TRBJ1-1,TGTGCCAGCAGTCTACAGGAGAACACTGAAGCTTTCTTT,CASSLQENTEAFF
NA,NA,TRBV2,TRBJ2-7,TGTGCCAGCTCTGGGTACTACGAGCAGTACTTC,CASSGYYEQYF
many,TRBD2,TRBV5-6,TRBJ2-7,TGTGCCAGCAGCTGGGAGGGAGGAGCCTACGAGCAGTACTTC,CASSWEGGAYEQYF
few,NA,TRBV11-1,TRBJ2-7,TGTGCCAGCAGCCCACCAATCTCCGGGACTTCTAGCTCCTACGAGCAGTACTTC,CASSPPISGTSSSYEQYF
many,NA,TRBV29-1,TRBJ1-2,TGCAGCGTTGTCCTAGGACAGAACTATGGCTACACCTTC,CSVVLGQNYGYTF
NA,TRBD2,TRBV20-1,TRBJ2-1,TGCAGTGCTAGGGATCTAGCGGGGGGCGATTGGGAGCAGTTCTTC,CSARDLAGGDWEQFF
many,TRBD1,TRBV7-9,TRBJ2-7,TGTGCCAGCAGCTTACAGGGGGCCGGCTACGAGCAGTACTTC,CASSLQGAGYEQYF